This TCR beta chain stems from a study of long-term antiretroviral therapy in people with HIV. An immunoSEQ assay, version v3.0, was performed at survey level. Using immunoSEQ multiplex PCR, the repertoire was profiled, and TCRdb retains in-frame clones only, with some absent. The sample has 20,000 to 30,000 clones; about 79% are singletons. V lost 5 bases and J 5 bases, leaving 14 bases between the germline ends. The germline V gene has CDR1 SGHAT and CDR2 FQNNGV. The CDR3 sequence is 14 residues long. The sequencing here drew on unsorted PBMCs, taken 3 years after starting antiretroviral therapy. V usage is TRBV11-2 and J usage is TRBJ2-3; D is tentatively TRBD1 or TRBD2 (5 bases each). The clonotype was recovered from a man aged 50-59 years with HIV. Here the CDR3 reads CASSDRDLLDTQYF. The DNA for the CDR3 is TGTGCCAGCAGCGACCGGGACCTTCTAGATACGCAGTATTTT.